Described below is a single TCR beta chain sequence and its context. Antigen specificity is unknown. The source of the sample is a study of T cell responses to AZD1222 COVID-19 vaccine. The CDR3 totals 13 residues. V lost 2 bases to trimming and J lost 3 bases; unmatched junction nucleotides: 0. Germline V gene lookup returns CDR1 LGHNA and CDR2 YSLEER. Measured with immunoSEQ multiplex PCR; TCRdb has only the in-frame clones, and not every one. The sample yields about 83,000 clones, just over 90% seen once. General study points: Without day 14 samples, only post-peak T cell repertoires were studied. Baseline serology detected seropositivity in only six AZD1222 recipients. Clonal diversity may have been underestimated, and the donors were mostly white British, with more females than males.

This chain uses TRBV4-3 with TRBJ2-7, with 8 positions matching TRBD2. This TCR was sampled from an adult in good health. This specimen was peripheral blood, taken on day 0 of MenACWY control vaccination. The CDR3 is CASSQTSGYEQYF. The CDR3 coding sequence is TGCGCCAGCAGCCAAACTAGCGGCTACGAGCAGTACTTC.